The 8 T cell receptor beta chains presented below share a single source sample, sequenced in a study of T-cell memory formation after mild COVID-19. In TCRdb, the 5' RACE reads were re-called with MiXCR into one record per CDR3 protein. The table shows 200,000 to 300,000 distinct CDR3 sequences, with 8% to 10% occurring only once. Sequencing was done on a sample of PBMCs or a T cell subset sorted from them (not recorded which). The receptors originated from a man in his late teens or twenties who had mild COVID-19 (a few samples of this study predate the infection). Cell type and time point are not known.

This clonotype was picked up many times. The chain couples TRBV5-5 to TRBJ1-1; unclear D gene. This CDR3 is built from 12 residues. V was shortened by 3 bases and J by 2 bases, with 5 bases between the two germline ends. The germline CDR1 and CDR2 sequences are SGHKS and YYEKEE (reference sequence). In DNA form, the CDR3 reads TGTGCCAGCAGCTCCCCCAACACTGAAGCTTTCTTT. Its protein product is CASSSPNTEAFF.

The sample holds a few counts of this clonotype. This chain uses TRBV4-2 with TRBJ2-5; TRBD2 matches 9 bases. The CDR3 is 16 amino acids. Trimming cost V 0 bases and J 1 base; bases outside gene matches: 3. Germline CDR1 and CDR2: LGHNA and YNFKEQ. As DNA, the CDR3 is TGTGCCAGCAGCCAAGACGCAGCGGGGGGCCAAGAGACCCAGTACTTC. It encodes CASSQDAAGGQETQYF.

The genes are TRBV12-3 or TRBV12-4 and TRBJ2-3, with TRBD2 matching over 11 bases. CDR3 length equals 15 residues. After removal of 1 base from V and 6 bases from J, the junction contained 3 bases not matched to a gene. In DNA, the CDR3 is TGTGCCAGCAGTTTAGGGCTAGCGGGGGGTGATACGCAGTATTTT. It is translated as CASSLGLAGGDTQYF.

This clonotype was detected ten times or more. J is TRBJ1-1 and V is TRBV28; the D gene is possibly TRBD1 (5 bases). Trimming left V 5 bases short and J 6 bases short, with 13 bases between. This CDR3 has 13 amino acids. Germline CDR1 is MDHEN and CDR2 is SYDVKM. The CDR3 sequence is CASSILRGAEAFF. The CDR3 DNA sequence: TGTGCCAGCAGTATCCTACGGGGCGCTGAAGCTTTCTTT.

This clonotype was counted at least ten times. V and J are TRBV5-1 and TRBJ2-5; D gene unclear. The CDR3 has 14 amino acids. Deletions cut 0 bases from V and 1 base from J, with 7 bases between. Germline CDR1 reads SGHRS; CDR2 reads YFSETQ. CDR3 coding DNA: TGCGCCAGCAGCTTGGGCCGGAGCCAAGAGACCCAGTACTTC. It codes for CASSLGRSQETQYF.

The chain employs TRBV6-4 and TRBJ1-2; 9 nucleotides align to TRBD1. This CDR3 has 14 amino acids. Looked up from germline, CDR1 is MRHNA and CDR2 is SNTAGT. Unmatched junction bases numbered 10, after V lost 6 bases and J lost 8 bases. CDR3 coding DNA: TGTGCCAGCAGGACGGGACAGGGCCTGGGCGGCTACACCTTC. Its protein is CASRTGQGLGGYTF.

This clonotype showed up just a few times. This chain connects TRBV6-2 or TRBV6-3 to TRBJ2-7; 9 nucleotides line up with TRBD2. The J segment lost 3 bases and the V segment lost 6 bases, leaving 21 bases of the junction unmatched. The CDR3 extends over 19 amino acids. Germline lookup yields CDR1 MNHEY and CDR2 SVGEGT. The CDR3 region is CASRGGLSSAGGRRYEQYV. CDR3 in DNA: TGTGCCAGCAGGGGGGGACTTTCTTCAGCGGGGGGAAGACGCTACGAGCAGTACGTC.

In DNA, the CDR3 is TGTGCCAGTCAGACTGACACAGATACGCAGTATTTT. Its protein is CASQTDTDTQYF. The chain uses TRBV5-4 and TRBJ2-3; no clear D. V was pared by 8 bases and J by 2 bases, with 9 bases between. CDR1 SGHNT and CDR2 YYREEE come from the germline V gene (reference sequence). The CDR3 is 12 amino acids.